This T cell receptor beta chain is from a study of T cells in localized non-small cell lung cancer. Study-wide findings and caveats: There were a median around 57 of the top 100 tumor clones appearing in adjacent lung. Because only a single region of the tumor was sequenced, heterogeneity remains possible.

Germline loops: CDR1 MNHEY, CDR2 SVGAGI. The CDR3 covers 14 residues. The V and J ends lost 3 bases and 3 bases, in that order; junction bases with no gene match: 4. Data came from immunoSEQ multiplex PCR; TCRdb stores just in-frame clones and leaves some out. In the table there are 90,000 or so clones, roughly 89% of which are singletons. A single count supports this clone. The antigen is undetermined. This clonotype was sampled from a man between 40 and 70 years old with stage I squamous cell lung carcinoma. Sequencing was performed on peripheral blood, taken before any cancer treatment. The genes are TRBV6-5 and TRBJ2-7; TRBD1 matches at 8 bases. The chain's CDR3 is CASSYRDRNYEQYF. In DNA form, the CDR3 reads TGTGCCAGCAGTTATAGGGACAGGAACTACGAGCAGTACTTC.